The rows below give T cell receptor beta chains drawn from one sample of a study of blood T cell repertoires in COVID-19. TCRdb keeps only in-frame clones here, not all; method: immunoSEQ multiplex PCR. The table records 330,000 or so clones, 80% to 90% of them present only once. Sequenced sample: peripheral blood. These receptors were obtained from a young man with COVID-19, enrolled during active disease. Both conserved end residues are part of each CDR3. The D gene is left open where the match is weak. The listing skips clone size in some rows; elsewhere it reads once, few, many or a size class.

j_call clone_size v_call d_call cdr3_nt cdr3_aa
TRBJ1-2 - TRBV18 - TGTGCCAGCTCACTCATCGTGTCGGGATACTATGGCTACACCTTC CASSLIVSGYYGYTF
TRBJ1-4 - TRBV30 - TGTGCCTGGAGTGGTTTCTCGTCAGGATTTTCTGAAAAACTGTTTTTT CAWSGFSSGFSEKLFF
TRBJ1-4 - TRBV29-1 TRBD1 TGCAGCGGGGGCAGGGGGCGCGGGGAAAAACTGTTTTTT CSGGRGRGEKLFF
TRBJ2-2 - TRBV9 TRBD1 TGTGCCAGCAGCGTAGTGGGACAGGGGGGGACCGGGGAGCTGTTTTTT CASSVVGQGGTGELFF
TRBJ1-3 - TRBV29-1 - TGCGCCTTTTCCGACAGCTTCTCTGGAAACACCATATATTTT CAFSDSFSGNTIYF
TRBJ2-6 - TRBV2 TRBD2 TGTGCCAGCAGGGCGACTAGCGGGAGAATTTCTGGGGCCAACGTCCTGACTTTC CASRATSGRISGANVLTF
TRBJ1-6 - TRBV4-1 - TGCGCCAGCAGCCTCCGTTCAGGGGTAGATTCACCCCTCCACTTT CASSLRSGVDSPLHF
TRBJ1-5 once TRBV25-1 TRBD1 TGTGCCAGCAGTGGGGGACAGGGGGTCTATCAGCCCCAGCATTTT CASSGGQGVYQPQHF
TRBJ1-2 - TRBV18 TRBD1 TGTGCCAGCTCACGTGCCGAGACAGGGAATGGCTACACCTTC CASSRAETGNGYTF
TRBJ1-6 few TRBV10-3 - TGTGCCATCACAGGGACTCCTAATTCACCCCTCCACTTT CAITGTPNSPLHF
TRBJ1-2 - TRBV19 - TGTGCCAGTAGTCCATCGGGACGAGGGGGCTATGGCTACACCTTC CASSPSGRGGYGYTF
TRBJ2-1 - TRBV5-1 TRBD1 TGCGCCAGCTCCGGGACAGGGAGGTGGGACAATGAGCAGTTCTTC CASSGTGRWDNEQFF
TRBJ2-3 - TRBV18 TRBD1 TGTGCCAGCTCTCGACAGGGAACCTCTAGCACAGATACGCAGTATTTT CASSRQGTSSTDTQYF
TRBJ2-7 - TRBV6-5 TRBD2 TGTGCCAGCAGTTTCGGACTAGTTTCCTACGAGCAGTACTTC CASSFGLVSYEQYF
TRBJ1-4 - TRBV5-1 - TGCGCCAGCAGCTTGGGCAGCGGTAATGAAAAACTGTTTTTT CASSLGSGNEKLFF
TRBJ2-4 - TRBV2 - TGTGCCAGCAATCAGCAGGGGGCCAAAAACATTCAGTACTTC CASNQQGAKNIQYF
TRBJ1-4 - TRBV5-6 TRBD1 TGTGCCAGCAGCCGGGGGACAGGGGGCTGGGACGAAAAACTGTTTTTT CASSRGTGGWDEKLFF
TRBJ1-1 - TRBV2 - TGTGCCAGCACGGGGGAGTTTGGCACTGAAGCTTTCTTT CASTGEFGTEAFF
TRBJ1-1 - TRBV23-1 - TGCGCCAGCATGTCCCTAACAGGGATTCCCTTAACTGAAGCTTTCTTT CASMSLTGIPLTEAFF
TRBJ1-2 - TRBV6-6 - TGTGCCAGCTCAAAGGGGAATGCTAACTATGGCTACACCTTC CASSKGNANYGYTF
TRBJ2-3 - TRBV30 TRBD2 TGTGCCTGGAGTGTACTAAGCGGGAGGGCCACAGATACGCAGTATTTT CAWSVLSGRATDTQYF
TRBJ1-4 - TRBV19 - TGTGCCAGTAGTAACCTCCGACAGGCAGAGACTAATGAAAAACTGTTTTTT CASSNLRQAETNEKLFF
TRBJ2-7 few TRBV28 TRBD2 TGTGCCAGCAGCACAACTCCGGGACTAGCAGGAGAGCAGTACTTC CASSTTPGLAGEQYF
TRBJ2-3 - TRBV7-9 - TGTGCCAGCAGCTTAGGACTAGTGTTCGCTACAGATACGCAGTATTTT CASSLGLVFATDTQYF